The subject of this entry is one T cell receptor (beta chain). The specificity of this receptor is unknown. No much larger clone is present one base from it, and per-base qualities are unavailable. Set within a cohort of healthcare workers in London, UK, this nested case-control study involved weekly PCR testing of nasopharyngeal swabs along with blood sampling. Healthcare workers were recruited between 23 and 31 March 2020, during the week of the UK lockdown, and were followed weekly for up to roughly 16 weeks. Library generation was performed with 5' RACE. TCRdb records NextSeq 500 as the sequencer. Unique molecular identifiers were attached to individual cDNA molecules in the TCR library protocol so that sequencing error and PCR bias could be corrected. TCR alpha and beta chains were both sequenced, and the abundances of alpha and beta sequences in each sample were closely correlated with each other. Processing in the source paper ran as follows. Decombinator V4 was used to annotate the V gene, J gene and CDR3 of the TCR sequences. Expanded TCRs were defined as changing significantly between any two time points under a Poisson model with p below 0.0001. Abundances of TCRs were expressed as counts per million after normalisation to the total number of TCRs sequenced in each sample. TRAV1-2 paired with TRAJ12, TRAJ20 or TRAJ33 defined MAIT TCRs, while TRAV10 paired with TRAJ18 defined iNKT TCRs. VDJdb, accessed 1 November 2021, was searched for CMV, EBV and SARS-CoV-2 annotated TCRs, excluding TCRs annotated for multiple antigens. TCRdb took the public reads, trimmed them with fastp at Q25, ran MiXCR for clone calling and kept in-frame beta chains. Each CDR3 protein gets just one entry, which takes the most common genes and DNA from the rows behind it. It is TCRdb's table, rather than the study itself, that gives the V and J calls and clone size. Across this sample there are more than 50,000 distinct CDR3 sequences, with around 10% seen only once. The ten largest make up about 2.4% of the sample.

This sample was included in a study of early T cells in non-severe SARS-CoV-2 infection listed by TCRdb under 2021. Some background on the complete study: Because TCR sequencing relied on bulk RNA taken from unsorted whole blood, pairing of alpha and beta chains was not possible.

General findings and caveats noted by the study authors: Matching against VDJdb was skewed toward anti-spike CD8 responses, likely underestimated virus-specific expansions, and missed private and CD4 specificities.

Deletion took 0 bases off V and 0 bases off J, with a span of 13 bases between the germline ends. Per the germline V gene, MGHRA is the CDR1 and YSYEKL is the CDR2. The CDR3 spans 17 residues, from the cysteine through the phenylalanine. Only CDR3 DNA is held: 51 bases, read in frame from base 1. The rearrangement combines TRBV4-1 with TRBJ2-3, with the D gene call left open. The sample here was whole blood, taken at baseline. This clonotype was sampled from an adult who was a healthcare worker with PCR-confirmed SARS-CoV-2 infection or an uninfected control (not recorded which). DNA sequence: TGCGCCAGCAGCCAAGATTCCGACTCTTCTAGCACAGATACGCAGTATTTT. It translates as CASSQDSDSSSTDTQYF.